Listed below are T cell receptor beta chains from one sample, sequenced in a study of blood T cell repertoires in COVID-19. Measured with immunoSEQ multiplex PCR; TCRdb has only the in-frame clones, and not every one. The sample consists of approximately 320,000 clones, about 82% of them appearing once. The sample was peripheral blood. These TCRs come from a human donor in a cohort sampled during active COVID-19. The CDR3 runs from the conserved cysteine through the conserved F or W. The order of the fields is D gene, J gene, clone size, V gene, CDR3 DNA, CDR3 protein. The D gene is left open where the match is weak. The size field is filled for only some rows; it gives once, few, many or a size class.

>TRBD1|TRBJ2-2|NA|TRBV3-1/TRBV3-2
TGTGCCAGCAGCCAAGATTTGGACAGGGGCCTTTTCACCGGGGAGCTGTTTTTT
CASSQDLDRGLFTGELFF
>TRBD1|TRBJ2-3|NA|TRBV2
TGTGCCAGCAGCAGGGACAGAAGCACAGATACGCAGTATTTT
CASSRDRSTDTQYF
>NA|TRBJ1-1|NA|TRBV30
TGTGCCTGGAGTACCCGGCTAGGGAACACTGAAGCTTTCTTT
CAWSTRLGNTEAFF
>NA|TRBJ2-7|NA|TRBV10-1
TGCGCCAGCAGCACAGGGTTCGGGTCGTACGAGCAGTACTTC
CASSTGFGSYEQYF
>NA|TRBJ1-2|NA|TRBV3-1/TRBV3-2
TGTGCCAGCAGCCAAGAAATAGGGGGTGGCTATGGCTACACCTTC
CASSQEIGGGYGYTF
>NA|TRBJ1-3|NA|TRBV5-1
TGCGCCAGCAGCTTGGCAGCGAGCTCTGGAAACACCATATATTTT
CASSLAASSGNTIYF
>TRBD2|TRBJ2-5|NA|TRBV7-2
TGTGCCAGCAGCTTAAAAAGTCGACTAGCGGGGGCCAACCAAGAGACCCAGTACTTC
CASSLKSRLAGANQETQYF
>TRBD2|TRBJ2-3|NA|TRBV4-1
TGCGCCAGCAGCCATCGAGCGGGGGGGCCCACAGATACGCAGTATTTT
CASSHRAGGPTDTQYF
>TRBD2|TRBJ2-1|NA|TRBV3-1/TRBV3-2
TGTGCCAGCAGCCAAGAGTTAGGGATAGCGGGGGGTTATGGGGATGAGCAGTTCTTC
CASSQELGIAGGYGDEQFF
>NA|TRBJ2-5|NA|TRBV11-3
TGTGCCAGCAGCTCGGGGGAGACCCAGTACTTC
CASSSGETQYF
>NA|TRBJ2-5|NA|TRBV5-1
TGCGCCAGCAGCTTCCTGGGTCAGGGAGGACTGGAGACCCAGTACTTC
CASSFLGQGGLETQYF
>TRBD2|TRBJ2-7|once|TRBV6-1
TGTGCCAGCAGTGACCCCACCCGGCTAGCGGGCCGCTACGAGCAGTACTTC
CASSDPTRLAGRYEQYF
>TRBD1|TRBJ2-4|NA|TRBV11-2
TGTGCCAGCAGCGGCGGATCCGGGACAGGGTTTAACATTCAGTACTTC
CASSGGSGTGFNIQYF
>TRBD1|TRBJ1-1|NA|TRBV5-5
TGTGCCAGCAGCGAAGCAGGGGGGACGAACACTGAAGCTTTCTTT
CASSEAGGTNTEAFF
>NA|TRBJ1-1|NA|TRBV12-3/TRBV12-4
TGTGCCAGCGTCGACACTCCGAACACTGAAGCTTTCTTT
CASVDTPNTEAFF
>NA|TRBJ2-7|NA|TRBV19
TGTGCCAGTAGTTTGGGGGGTTACCCATCCTACGAGCAGTACTTC
CASSLGGYPSYEQYF
>TRBD2|TRBJ2-7|NA|TRBV7-8
TGTGCCAGCAGCCATGGAGACGGCGGGGGTTACGAGCAGTACTTC
CASSHGDGGGYEQYF
>NA|TRBJ2-1|NA|TRBV5-4
TGTGCCAGCAGCTTGGACGGGGGGCCGCTCAATGAGCAGTTCTTC
CASSLDGGPLNEQFF